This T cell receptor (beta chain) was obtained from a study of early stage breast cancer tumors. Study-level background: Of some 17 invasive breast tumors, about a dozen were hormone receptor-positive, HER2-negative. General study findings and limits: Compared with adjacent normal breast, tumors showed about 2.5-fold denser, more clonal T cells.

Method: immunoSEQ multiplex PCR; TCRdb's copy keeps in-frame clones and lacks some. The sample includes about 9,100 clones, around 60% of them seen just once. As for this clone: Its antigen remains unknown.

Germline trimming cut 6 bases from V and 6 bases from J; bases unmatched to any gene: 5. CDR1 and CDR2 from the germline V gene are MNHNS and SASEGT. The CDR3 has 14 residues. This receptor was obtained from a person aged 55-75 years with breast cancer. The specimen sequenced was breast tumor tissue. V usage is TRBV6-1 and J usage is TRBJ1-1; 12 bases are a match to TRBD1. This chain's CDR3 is CASSLGTGGSEAFF. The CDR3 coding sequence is TGTGCCAGCAGCCTCGGGACAGGGGGCTCTGAAGCTTTCTTT.